This entry lists 2 T cell receptor beta chains sequenced from one sample in a study of CD8 T cells in ankylosing spondylitis. Each CDR3 protein gets one entry after TCRdb re-called the 5' RACE reads with MiXCR. The data show approximately 520,000 distinct CDR3 sequences, 5.3% seen once. No antigens are known for them. Study-level findings and limits: Seemingly distinctive of ankylosing spondylitis blood was a TCR beta motif formed by eight highly homologous variants.

Sequenced: blood, either unsorted or a sorted T cell fraction (not recorded which). These receptors all stem from a male donor with ankylosing spondylitis.

In this sample, this clonotype turned up many times. V gene TRBV7-9 combines with J gene TRBJ2-1, with D tentatively TRBD1 or TRBD2 (5 bases each). Trimming left V 5 bases short and J 6 bases short, with 11 bases between. CDR1 is SEHNR, CDR2 FQNEAQ, per germline (reference sequence). The CDR3 length is 13 residues. The CDR3 sequence: CASSTGPLNEQFF. In nucleotides, the CDR3 is TGTGCCAGCAGCACGGGGCCCCTCAATGAGCAGTTCTTC.

The V and J genes are TRBV29-1 and TRBJ2-3; no clear D gene. CDR1 and CDR2 from the germline V gene are SQVTM and ANQGSEA. V was cut by 5 bases and J by 1 base, with 7 bases left in between. This CDR3 has 12 amino acids. CDR3 sequence: CSVWGRTDTQYF. The CDR3, as DNA: TGCAGCGTTTGGGGTCGCACAGATACGCAGTATTTT.